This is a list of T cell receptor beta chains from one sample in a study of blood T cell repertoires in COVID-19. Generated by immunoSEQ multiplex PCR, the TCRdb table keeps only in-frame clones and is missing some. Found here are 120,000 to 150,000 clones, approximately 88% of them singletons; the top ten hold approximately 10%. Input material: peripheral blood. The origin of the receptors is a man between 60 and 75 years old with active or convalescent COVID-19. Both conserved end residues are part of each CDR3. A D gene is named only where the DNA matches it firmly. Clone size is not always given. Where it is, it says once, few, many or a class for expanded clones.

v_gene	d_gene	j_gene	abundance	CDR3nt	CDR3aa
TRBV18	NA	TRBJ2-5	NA	TGTGCCAGCTCACCTTCCCTCCAAGAGACCCAGTACTTC	CASSPSLQETQYF
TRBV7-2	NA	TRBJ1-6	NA	TGTGCCAGCAGCTTAGGAGGGACAACTAATTCACCCCTCCACTTT	CASSLGGTTNSPLHF
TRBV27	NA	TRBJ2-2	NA	TGTGCCAGCAGTTTATGGGGAGGCGGTACCGGGGAGCTGTTTTTT	CASSLWGGGTGELFF
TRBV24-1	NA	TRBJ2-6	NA	TGTGCCACCAGCGCCACGAGGGCAGATTTGTCTGGGGCCAACGTCCTGACTTTC	CATSATRADLSGANVLTF
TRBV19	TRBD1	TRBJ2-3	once	TGTGCCAGTAGTATCCGGGACAGCATCGCAGATACGCAGTATTTT	CASSIRDSIADTQYF
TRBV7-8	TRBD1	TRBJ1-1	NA	TGTGCCAGCAGACGAGGCCAGGGGGTCGGCACTGAAGCTTTCTTT	CASRRGQGVGTEAFF
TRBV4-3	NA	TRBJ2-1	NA	TGCGCCAGCAGCCAACGTGGGAGAAATGAGCAGTTCTTC	CASSQRGRNEQFF
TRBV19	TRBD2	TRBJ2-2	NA	TGTGCCAGTAGTATAGGCGGGAGGCGCACCGGGGAGCTGTTTTTT	CASSIGGRRTGELFF
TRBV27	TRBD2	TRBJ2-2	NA	TGTGCCAGCAGTTCCGGACTAGCGGGAGGCCCCTTGAACACCGGGGAGCTGTTTTTT	CASSSGLAGGPLNTGELFF
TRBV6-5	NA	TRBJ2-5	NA	TGTGCCAGCAGTTACTGGACTGGGGAGACCCAGTACTTC	CASSYWTGETQYF
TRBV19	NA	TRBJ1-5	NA	TGTGCCAGTAGTATATTGCCCGGGGGTAGCAATCAGCCCCAGCATTTT	CASSILPGGSNQPQHF
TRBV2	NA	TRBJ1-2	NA	TGTGCCAGCAGTTCACAGGGCTATGGCTACACCTTC	CASSSQGYGYTF
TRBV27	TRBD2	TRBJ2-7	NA	TGTGCCAGCAGTTTATTAAGCTTGGCGGGAGGCTACGAGCAGTACTTC	CASSLLSLAGGYEQYF
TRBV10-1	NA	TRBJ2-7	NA	TGCGCCAGCGGCGATATTGGGCGGGCCCCCTCCTACGAGCAGTACTTC	CASGDIGRAPSYEQYF
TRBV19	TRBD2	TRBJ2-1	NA	TGTGCCAGTAGTATAGAAGCGGGAGGGCTGGGTGAGCAGTTCTTC	CASSIEAGGLGEQFF
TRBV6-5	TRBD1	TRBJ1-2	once	TGTGCCAGCAGGAGACAGGGAGTTAACTATGGCTACACCTTC	CASRRQGVNYGYTF
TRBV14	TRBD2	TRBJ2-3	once	TGTGCCAGCAGCCAGGGGGGGACCGCCTCGATGAGGCAGTATTTT	CASSQGGTASMRQYF
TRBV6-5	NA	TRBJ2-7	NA	TGTGCCAGCAGTTACTCCGACGAGCAGTACTTC	CASSYSDEQYF
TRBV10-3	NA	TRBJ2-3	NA	TGTGCCATCAGTGGTAGGGGAGATACGCAGTATTTT	CAISGRGDTQYF
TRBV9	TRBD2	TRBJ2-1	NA	TGTGCCAGCAGCGTATCGGGACTAGCCTACAATGAGCAGTTCTTC	CASSVSGLAYNEQFF
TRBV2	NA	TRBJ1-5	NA	TGTGCCAGCAAAAAACAGCAGCTAAATCAGCCCCAGCATTTT	CASKKQQLNQPQHF
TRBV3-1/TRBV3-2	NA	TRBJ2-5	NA	TGTGCCAGCAGCCAAGGCACAGCCTGGTCGACCCAGTACTTC	CASSQGTAWSTQYF
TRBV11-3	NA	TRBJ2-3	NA	TGTGCCAGCAGCTTAGCCGGGGGTGGGAAGACAGATACGCAGTATTTT	CASSLAGGGKTDTQYF
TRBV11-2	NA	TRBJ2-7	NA	TGTGCCAGCAGCGCGTATCGGGACATTTCCTACGAGCAGTACTTC	CASSAYRDISYEQYF
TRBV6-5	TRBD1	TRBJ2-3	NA	TGTGCCAGCAGAACGGACAGGGGCCACACAGATACGCAGTATTTT	CASRTDRGHTDTQYF
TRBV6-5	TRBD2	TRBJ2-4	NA	TGTGCCAGCAGTTACGGCGGGGTTCGGGGGGACATTCAGTACTTC	CASSYGGVRGDIQYF
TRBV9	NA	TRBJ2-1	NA	TGTGCCAGCAGCGTTAGCGGAAATTCCTACAATGAGCAGTTCTTC	CASSVSGNSYNEQFF
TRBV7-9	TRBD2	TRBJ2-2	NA	TGTGCCAGCAGCCCACGGACTAGCGGGAGTGGTACCGGGGAGCTGTTTTTT	CASSPRTSGSGTGELFF
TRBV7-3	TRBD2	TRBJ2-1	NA	TGTGCCAGCAGCAACGCGGGAGGCCTATACAATGAGCAGTTCTTC	CASSNAGGLYNEQFF
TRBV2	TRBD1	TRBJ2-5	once	TGTGCCAGCACCCTCCTTGGGCAGGGTCTAGGGGGCGTGAAGACCCAGTACTTC	CASTLLGQGLGGVKTQYF
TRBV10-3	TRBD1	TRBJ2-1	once	TGTGCCATCAGGGCATGGGACAGCTCCTACAATGAGCAGTTCTTC	CAIRAWDSSYNEQFF
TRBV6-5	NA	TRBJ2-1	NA	TGTGCCAGCAGTTACTCTCCTAGCCCCTTGGATGAGCAGTTCTTC	CASSYSPSPLDEQFF
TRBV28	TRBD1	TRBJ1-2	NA	TGTGCCAGCAGTTTAACCGCAGGGGGCTATGGCTACACCTTC	CASSLTAGGYGYTF
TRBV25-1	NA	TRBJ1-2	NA	TGTGCCAGCAGTGAATCGGGTTATTATGGCTACACCTTC	CASSESGYYGYTF
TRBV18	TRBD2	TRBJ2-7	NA	TGTGCCAGCTCACCACTGGCTAGCGGGATTCCCTACGAGCAGTACTTC	CASSPLASGIPYEQYF
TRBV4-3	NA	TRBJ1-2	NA	TGCGCCAGCAGCCAAGGGGACTCTAACTATGGCTACACCTTC	CASSQGDSNYGYTF
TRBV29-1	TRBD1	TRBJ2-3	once	TGCAGCGTTGAAGCAACAGGGGCAGATACGCAGTATTTT	CSVEATGADTQYF
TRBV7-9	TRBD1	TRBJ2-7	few	TGTGCCAGCAGCCTACGGGACAGGGCGTACGAGCAGTACTTC	CASSLRDRAYEQYF
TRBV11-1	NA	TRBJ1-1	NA	TGTGCCAGCAGCGACGCGGGGGCTGGGGCTTTCTTT	CASSDAGAGAFF
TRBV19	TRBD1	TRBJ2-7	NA	TGTGCCAGTAGTAACCGGGACAGGGTTTCCTACGAGCAGTACTTC	CASSNRDRVSYEQYF
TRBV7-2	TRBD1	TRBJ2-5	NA	TGTGCCAGCAGCTTAGACAGGGGCGGGACCCAGTACTTC	CASSLDRGGTQYF
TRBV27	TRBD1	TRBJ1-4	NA	TGTGCCAGCAGTCCCCAGGGGGCAAGGACTAATGAAAAACTGTTTTTT	CASSPQGARTNEKLFF
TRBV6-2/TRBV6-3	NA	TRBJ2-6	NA	TGTGCCAGCAGTTTCAGTCAGTCTGGGGCCAACGTCCTGACTTTC	CASSFSQSGANVLTF